This T cell receptor beta chain was identified in a study of cytomegalovirus exposure and HLA in healthy donors. The CDR3 sequence is 14 residues long. Findings and limits, study-wide: The only immune exposure information that was available was CMV serostatus. Researchers reported in a later analysis that a missense DCLRE1C variant was tied to TCR beta V- and J-gene trimming.

The PCR made use of 60 Vbeta and 13 Jbeta primers. Sequenced by immunoSEQ multiplex PCR; TCRdb stores in-frame clones only, minus some. The table lists approximately 88,000 clones, 50% to 80% of them singletons. Concerning this clone: Its antigen is still unknown.

The specimen was PBMCs. The chain joins TRBV21-1 to TRBJ2-5; the DNA was not compared with TRBD1, the D call given in the table. TRBV21-1 has pseudogene status. The receptor was isolated from a man in his sixties in good health and CMV-seronegative. CDR3 in DNA: TGTGCCAGCAGAGACAGGGGGCGTAGGGAGACCCAGTACTTC. It is translated as CASRDRGRRETQYF.